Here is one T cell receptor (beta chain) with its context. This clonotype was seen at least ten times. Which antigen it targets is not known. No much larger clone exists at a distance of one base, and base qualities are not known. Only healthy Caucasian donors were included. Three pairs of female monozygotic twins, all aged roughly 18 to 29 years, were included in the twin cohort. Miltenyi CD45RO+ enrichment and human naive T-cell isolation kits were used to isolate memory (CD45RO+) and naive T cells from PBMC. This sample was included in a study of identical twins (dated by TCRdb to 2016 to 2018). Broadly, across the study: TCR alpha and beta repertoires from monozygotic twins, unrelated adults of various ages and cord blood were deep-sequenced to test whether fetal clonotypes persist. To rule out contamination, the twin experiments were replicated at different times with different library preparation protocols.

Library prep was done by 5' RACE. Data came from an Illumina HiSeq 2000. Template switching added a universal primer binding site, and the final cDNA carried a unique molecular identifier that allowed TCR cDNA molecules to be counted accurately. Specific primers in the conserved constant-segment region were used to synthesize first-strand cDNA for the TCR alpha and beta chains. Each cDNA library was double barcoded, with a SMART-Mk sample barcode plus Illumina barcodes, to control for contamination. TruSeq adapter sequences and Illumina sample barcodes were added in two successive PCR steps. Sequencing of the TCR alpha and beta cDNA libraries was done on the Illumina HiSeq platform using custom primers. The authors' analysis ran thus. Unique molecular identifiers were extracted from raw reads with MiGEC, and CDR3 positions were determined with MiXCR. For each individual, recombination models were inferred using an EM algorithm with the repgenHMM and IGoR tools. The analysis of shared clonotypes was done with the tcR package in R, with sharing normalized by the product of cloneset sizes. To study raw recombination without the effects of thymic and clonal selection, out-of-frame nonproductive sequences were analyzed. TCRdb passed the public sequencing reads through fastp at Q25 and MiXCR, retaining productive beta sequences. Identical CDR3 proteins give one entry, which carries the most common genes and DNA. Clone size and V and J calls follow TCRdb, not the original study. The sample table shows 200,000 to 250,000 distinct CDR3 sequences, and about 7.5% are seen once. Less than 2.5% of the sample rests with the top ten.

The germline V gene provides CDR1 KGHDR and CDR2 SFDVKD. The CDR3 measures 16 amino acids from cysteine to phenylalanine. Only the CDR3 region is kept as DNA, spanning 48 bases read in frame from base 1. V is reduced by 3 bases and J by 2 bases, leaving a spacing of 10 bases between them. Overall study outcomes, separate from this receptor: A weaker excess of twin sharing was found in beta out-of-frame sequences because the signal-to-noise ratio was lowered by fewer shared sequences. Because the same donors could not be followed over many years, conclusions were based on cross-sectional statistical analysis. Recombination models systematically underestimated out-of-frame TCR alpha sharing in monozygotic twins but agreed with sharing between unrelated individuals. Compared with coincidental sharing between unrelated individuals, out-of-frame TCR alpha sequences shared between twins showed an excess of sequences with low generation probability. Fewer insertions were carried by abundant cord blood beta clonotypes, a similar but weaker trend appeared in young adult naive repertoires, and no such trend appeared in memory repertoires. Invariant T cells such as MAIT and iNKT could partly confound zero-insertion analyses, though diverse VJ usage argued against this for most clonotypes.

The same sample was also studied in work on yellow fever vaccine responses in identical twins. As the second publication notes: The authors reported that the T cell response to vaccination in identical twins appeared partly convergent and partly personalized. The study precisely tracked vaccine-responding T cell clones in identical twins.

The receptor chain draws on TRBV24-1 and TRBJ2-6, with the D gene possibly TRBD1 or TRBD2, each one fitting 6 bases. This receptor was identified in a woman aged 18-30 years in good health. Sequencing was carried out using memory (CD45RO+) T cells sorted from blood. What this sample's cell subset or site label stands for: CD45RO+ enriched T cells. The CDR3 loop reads CATSDTGATGANVLTF. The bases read TGTGCCACCAGTGATACGGGGGCTACTGGGGCCAACGTCCTGACTTTC.